In its sample, the clone carrying this T cell receptor (beta chain) was seen once. Primers: 60 Vbeta forward and 13 Jbeta reverse. The protocol was immunoSEQ multiplex PCR, while the TCRdb copy is restricted to in-frame clones and leaves out a portion. The profile covers 150,000 to 200,000 clones, with 70% to 90% appearing a single time and 2% to 2.5% taken by the ten largest. CDR3 length equals 15 residues. Germline V gene data show CDR1 as SGHRS and CDR2 as YFSETQ. With 2 bases clipped from V and 4 bases from J, the junction kept 4 bases outside the gene matches. This sample is part of a study of cytomegalovirus exposure and HLA in healthy donors.

What was sequenced was PBMCs. The chain has TRBV5-1 and TRBJ1-5, with 9 bases fitting TRBD1. This TCR was recovered from a man aged 18-30 years in good health and CMV-seropositive. In nucleotides, the CDR3 is TGCGCCAGCAGCTTAGGACAGGGGCTGAATCAGCCCCAGCATTTT. It specifies CASSLGQGLNQPQHF.